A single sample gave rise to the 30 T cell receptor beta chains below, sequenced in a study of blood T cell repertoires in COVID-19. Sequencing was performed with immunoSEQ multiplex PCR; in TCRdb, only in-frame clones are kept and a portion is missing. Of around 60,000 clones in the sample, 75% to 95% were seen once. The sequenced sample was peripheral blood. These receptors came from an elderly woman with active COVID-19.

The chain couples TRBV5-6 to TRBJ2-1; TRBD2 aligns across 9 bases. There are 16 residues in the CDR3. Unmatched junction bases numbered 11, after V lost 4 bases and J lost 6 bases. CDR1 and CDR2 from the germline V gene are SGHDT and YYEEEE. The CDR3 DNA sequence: TGTGCCAGCAGCGCTCAAGGGCGGGGGGGCCGCAATGAGCAGTTCTTC. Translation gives CASSAQGRGGRNEQFF. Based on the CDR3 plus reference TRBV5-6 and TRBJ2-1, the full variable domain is DAGVTQSPTHLIKTRGQQVTLRCSPKSGHDTVSWYQQALGQGPQFIFQYYEEEERQRGNFPDRFSGHQFPNYSSELNVNALLLGDSALYLCASSAQGRGGRNEQFFGPGTRLTVL.

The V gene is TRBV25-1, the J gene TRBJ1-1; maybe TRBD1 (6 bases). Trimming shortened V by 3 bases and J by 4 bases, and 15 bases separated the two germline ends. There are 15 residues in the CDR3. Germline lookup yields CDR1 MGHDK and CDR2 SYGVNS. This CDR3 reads CASSDHRAGSTEAFF. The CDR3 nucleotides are TGTGCCAGCAGTGACCACAGGGCTGGGAGCACTGAAGCTTTCTTT.

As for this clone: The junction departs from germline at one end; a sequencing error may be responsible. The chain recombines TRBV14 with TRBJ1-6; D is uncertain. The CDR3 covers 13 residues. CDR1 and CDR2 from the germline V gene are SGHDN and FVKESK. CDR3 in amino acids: CASTQGLNSPLHF. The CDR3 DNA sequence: TGTGCCAGCACCCAAGGACTGAATTCACCCCTCCACTTT.

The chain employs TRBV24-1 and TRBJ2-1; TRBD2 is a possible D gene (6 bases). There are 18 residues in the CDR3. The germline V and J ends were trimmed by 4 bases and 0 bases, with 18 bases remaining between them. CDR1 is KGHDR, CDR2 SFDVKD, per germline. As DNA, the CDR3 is TGTGCCACCAGTGACTGGGACTCCGCCGCGAGCTCCTACAATGAGCAGTTCTTC. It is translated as CATSDWDSAASSYNEQFF.

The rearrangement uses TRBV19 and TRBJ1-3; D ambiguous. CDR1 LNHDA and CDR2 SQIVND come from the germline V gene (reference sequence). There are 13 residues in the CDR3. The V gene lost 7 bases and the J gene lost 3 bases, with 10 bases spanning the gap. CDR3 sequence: CASTPSGGNTIYF. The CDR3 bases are TGTGCCAGTACCCCCTCCGGTGGAAACACCATATATTTT.

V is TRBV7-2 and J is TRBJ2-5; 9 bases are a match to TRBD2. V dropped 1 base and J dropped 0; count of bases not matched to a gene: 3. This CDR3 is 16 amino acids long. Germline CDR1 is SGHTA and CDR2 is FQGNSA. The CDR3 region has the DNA TGTGCCAGCAGCTTAGGAAGCGGGGGGTACCAAGAGACCCAGTACTTC. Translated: CASSLGSGGYQETQYF.

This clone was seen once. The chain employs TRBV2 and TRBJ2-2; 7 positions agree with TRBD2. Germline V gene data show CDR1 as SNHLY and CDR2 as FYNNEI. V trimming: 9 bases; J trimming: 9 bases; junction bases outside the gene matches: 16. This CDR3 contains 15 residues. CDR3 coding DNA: TGTGCCAGTTACCCCACTAGCGTTGATACCCGGGAGCTGTTTTTT. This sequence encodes CASYPTSVDTRELFF.

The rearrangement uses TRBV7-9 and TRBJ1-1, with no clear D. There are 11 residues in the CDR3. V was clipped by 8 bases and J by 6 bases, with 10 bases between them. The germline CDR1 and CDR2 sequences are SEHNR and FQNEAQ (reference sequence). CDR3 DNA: TGTGCCAGCGGATACGGGGCTGAAGCTTTCTTT. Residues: CASGYGAEAFF. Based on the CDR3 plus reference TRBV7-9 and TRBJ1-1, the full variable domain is DTGVSQNPRHKITKRGQNVTFRCDPISEHNRLYWYRQTLGQGPEFLTYFQNEAQLEKSRLLSDRFSAERPKGSFSTLEIQRTEQGDSAMYLCASGYGAEAFFGQGTRLTVV.

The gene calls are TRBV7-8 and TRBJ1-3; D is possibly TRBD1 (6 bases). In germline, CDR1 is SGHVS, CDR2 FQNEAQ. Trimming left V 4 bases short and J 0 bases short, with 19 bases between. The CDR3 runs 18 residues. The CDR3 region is CASSSKRIQGTSGNTIYF. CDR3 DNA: TGTGCCAGCAGCTCGAAGCGGATCCAGGGGACCTCTGGAAACACCATATATTTT.

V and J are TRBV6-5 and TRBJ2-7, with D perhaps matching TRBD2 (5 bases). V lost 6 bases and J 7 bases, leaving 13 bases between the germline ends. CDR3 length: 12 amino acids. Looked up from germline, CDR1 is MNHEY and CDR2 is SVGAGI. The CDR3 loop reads CASRNPRAEQYF. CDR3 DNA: TGTGCCAGCAGGAACCCGAGGGCGGAGCAGTACTTC.

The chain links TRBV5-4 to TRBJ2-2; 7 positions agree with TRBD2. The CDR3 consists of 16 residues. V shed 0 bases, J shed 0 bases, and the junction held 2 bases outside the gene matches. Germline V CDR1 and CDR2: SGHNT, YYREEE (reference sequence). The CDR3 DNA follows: TGTGCCAGCAGCTTGGTGGGGGGGACGAACACCGGGGAGCTGTTTTTT. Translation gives CASSLVGGTNTGELFF.

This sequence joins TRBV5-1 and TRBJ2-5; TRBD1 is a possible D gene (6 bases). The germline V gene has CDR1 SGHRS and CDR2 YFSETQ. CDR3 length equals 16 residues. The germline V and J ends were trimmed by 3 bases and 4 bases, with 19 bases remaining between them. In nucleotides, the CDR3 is TGCGCCAGCAGCTCAACCCCACAGGGTCTAGGAGAGACCCAGTACTTC. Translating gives CASSSTPQGLGETQYF.

CDR3 sequence (DNA): TGTGCCAGCAGCTTACCGCGGATCGGGATTAATCAGCCCCAGCATTTT. Amino acids: CASSLPRIGINQPQHF. V and J are TRBV7-8 and TRBJ1-5; D ambiguous. The CDR3 covers 16 residues. Per the germline V gene, CDR1 is SGHVS and CDR2 is FQNEAQ. V gave up 2 bases and J gave up 4 bases, with 15 bases separating them. Together with reference TRBV7-8 and TRBJ1-5, the CDR3 gives the full variable domain: GAGVSQSPRYKVAKRGQDVALRCDPISGHVSLFWYQQALGQGPEFLTYFQNEAQLDKSGLPSDRFFAERPEGSVSTLKIQRTQQEDSAVYLCASSLPRIGINQPQHFGDGTRLSIL.

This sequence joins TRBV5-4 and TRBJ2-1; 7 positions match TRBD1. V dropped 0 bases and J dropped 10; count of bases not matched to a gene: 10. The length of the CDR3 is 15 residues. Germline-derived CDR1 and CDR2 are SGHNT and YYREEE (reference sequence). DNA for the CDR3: TGTGCCAGCAGCTTGGGACAGGGCGCCCAATACGAGCAGTTCTTC. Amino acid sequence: CASSLGQGAQYEQFF.

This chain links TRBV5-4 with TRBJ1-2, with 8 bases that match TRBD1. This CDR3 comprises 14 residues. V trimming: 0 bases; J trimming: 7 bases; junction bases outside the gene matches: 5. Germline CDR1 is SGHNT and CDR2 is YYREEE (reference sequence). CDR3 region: CASSLDGTGSGYTF. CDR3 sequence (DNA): TGTGCCAGCAGCTTGGACGGGACAGGATCTGGCTACACCTTC.

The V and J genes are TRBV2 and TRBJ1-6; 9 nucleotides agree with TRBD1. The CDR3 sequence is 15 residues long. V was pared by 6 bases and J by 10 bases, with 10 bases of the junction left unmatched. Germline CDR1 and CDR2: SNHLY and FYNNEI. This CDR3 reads CASSGRTGGNSPLHF. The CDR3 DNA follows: TGTGCCAGCAGCGGTAGAACAGGGGGCAACTCACCCCTCCACTTT.

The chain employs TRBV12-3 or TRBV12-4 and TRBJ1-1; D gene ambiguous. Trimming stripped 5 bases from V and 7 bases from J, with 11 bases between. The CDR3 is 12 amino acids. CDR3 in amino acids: CASSPDYLEAFF. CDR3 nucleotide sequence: TGTGCCAGCAGTCCAGACTATCTTGAAGCTTTCTTT.

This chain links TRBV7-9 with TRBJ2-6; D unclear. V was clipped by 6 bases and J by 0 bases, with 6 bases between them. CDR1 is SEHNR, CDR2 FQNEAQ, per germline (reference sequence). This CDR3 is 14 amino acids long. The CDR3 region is CASSPSSGANVLTF. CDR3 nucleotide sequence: TGTGCCAGCAGTCCTAGCTCTGGGGCCAACGTCCTGACTTTC.

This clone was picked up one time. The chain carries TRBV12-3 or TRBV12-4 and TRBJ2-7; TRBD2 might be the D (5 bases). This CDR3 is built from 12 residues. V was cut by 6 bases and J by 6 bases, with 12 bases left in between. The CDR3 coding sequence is TGTGCCAGCAGCCCCGCCGGGGTCGAGCAGTACTTC. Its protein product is CASSPAGVEQYF.

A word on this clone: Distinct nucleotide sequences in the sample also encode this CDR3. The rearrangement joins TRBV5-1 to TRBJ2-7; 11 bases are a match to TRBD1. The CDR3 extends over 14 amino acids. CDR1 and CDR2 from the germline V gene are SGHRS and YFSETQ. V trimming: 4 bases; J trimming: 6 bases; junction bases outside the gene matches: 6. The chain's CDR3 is CASSPGQGAGEQYF. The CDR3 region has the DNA TGCGCCAGCAGCCCAGGACAGGGGGCAGGCGAGCAGTACTTC.

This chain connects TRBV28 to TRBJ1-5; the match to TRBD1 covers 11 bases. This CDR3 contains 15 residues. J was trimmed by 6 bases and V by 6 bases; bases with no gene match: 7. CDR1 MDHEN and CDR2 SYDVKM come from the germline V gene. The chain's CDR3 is CASRGRDRGVQPQHF. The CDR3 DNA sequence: TGTGCCAGCAGGGGCCGGGACAGGGGGGTTCAGCCCCAGCATTTT.

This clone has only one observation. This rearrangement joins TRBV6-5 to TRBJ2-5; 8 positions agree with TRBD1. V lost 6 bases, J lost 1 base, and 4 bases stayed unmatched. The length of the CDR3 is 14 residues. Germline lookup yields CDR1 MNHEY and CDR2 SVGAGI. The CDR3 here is CASRLDRGQETQYF. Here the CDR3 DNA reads TGTGCCAGCAGACTCGACAGGGGCCAAGAGACCCAGTACTTC.

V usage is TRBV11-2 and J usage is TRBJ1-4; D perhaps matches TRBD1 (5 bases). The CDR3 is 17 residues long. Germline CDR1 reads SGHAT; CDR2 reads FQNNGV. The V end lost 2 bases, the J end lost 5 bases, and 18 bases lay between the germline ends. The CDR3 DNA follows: TGTGCCAGCAGCTTATTTGGCAGGGCAACGAGGAATGAAAAACTGTTTTTT. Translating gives CASSLFGRATRNEKLFF.

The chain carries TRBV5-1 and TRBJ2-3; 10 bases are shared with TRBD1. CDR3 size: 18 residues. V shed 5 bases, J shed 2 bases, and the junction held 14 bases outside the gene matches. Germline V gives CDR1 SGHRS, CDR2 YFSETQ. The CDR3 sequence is CASRGPGTGAGPTDTQYF. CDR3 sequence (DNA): TGCGCCAGCAGGGGTCCCGGGACAGGGGCGGGCCCCACAGATACGCAGTATTTT. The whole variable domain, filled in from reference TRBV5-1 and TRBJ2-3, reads KAGVTQTPRYLIKTRGQQVTLSCSPISGHRSVSWYQQTPGQGLQFLFEYFSETQRNKGNFPGRFSGRQFSNSRSEMNVSTLELGDSALYLCASRGPGTGAGPTDTQYFGPGTRLTVL.

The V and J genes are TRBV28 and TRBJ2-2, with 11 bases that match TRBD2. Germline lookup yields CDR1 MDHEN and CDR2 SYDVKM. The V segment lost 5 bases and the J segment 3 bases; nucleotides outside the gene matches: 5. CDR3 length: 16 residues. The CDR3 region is CASSQGLAEDTGELFF. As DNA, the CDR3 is TGTGCCAGCAGTCAGGGACTAGCGGAGGACACCGGGGAGCTGTTTTTT. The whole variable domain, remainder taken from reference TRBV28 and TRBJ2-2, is DVKVTQSSRYLVKRTGEKVFLECVQDMDHENMFWYRQDPGLGLRLIYFSYDVKMKEKGDIPEGYSVSREKKERFSLILESASTNQTSMYLCASSQGLAEDTGELFFGEGSRLTVL.

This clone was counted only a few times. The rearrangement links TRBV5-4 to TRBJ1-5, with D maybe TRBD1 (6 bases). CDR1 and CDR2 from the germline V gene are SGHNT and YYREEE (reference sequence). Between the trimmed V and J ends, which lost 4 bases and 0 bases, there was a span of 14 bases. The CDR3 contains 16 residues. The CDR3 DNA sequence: TGTGCCAGCAGCGATGGGACAACTAATAGCAATCAGCCCCAGCATTTT. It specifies CASSDGTTNSNQPQHF.

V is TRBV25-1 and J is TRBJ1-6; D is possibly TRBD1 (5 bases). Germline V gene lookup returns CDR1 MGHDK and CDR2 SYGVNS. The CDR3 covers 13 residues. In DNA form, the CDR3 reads TGTGAGACCAGAGGAGGGGTCGGCTCACCCCTCCACTTT. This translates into CETRGGVGSPLHF.

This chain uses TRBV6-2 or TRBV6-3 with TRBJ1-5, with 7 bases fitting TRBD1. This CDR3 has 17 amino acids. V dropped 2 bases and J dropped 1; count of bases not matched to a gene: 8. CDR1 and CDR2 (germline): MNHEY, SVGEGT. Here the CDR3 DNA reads TGTGCCAGCAGTTACCGGCAGGGGGAGTTGAGCAATCAGCCCCAGCATTTT. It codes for CASSYRQGELSNQPQHF.

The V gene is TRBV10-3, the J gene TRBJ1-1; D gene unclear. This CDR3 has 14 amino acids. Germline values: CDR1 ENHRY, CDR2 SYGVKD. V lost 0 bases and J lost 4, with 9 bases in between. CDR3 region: CAISESTVGTEAFF. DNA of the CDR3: TGTGCCATCAGTGAGTCGACTGTCGGCACTGAAGCTTTCTTT.

Written as DNA, the CDR3 is TGTGCCAGCAGTAATACAGGGGAAGATGGCTACACCTTC. The encoded protein is CASSNTGEDGYTF. The V gene is TRBV2, the J gene TRBJ1-2, with 7 bases matching TRBD1. CDR3 size: 13 residues. Germline assignment: CDR1 SNHLY and CDR2 FYNNEI. The V gene end was trimmed by 5 bases and the J gene end by 6 bases; junction bases not matched to a gene: 6.